This TCR beta chain was obtained from a study of T cell repertoires in cytomegalovirus infection. On the study more broadly: HLA-B-restricted CMV epitopes that are well studied, plus recently identified HLA-C-restricted ones, were used by the study. Signatures in public TCR beta sequences pointed to both CMV infection and matching HLA type.

Study-wide results and limits: HLA-C-restricted CMV clonotypes gave the most frequent clonotype in two of eight donors. Pooled public TCR beta family frequency picked out CMV carriers with the relevant HLA.

Of note for this clonotype: The target antigen is unknown.

TCRdb re-derived calls from the reads in MiXCR, one entry per CDR3 protein. The sample gives hundreds of thousands of distinct CDR3 sequences, 25% to 30% of which show up once; about 20% is in the top ten. V lost 1 base and J lost 2, with 7 bases in between. CDR1 and CDR2 (germline): SQVTM, ANQGSEA. The CDR3 runs to 13 residues. The input for sequencing was cultured PBMCs, taken from culture after CMV antigen stimulation. The sequence came from a human donor in good health (CMV status not recorded). Some clones in this sample may be carry-over from other donors' samples. V is TRBV29-1 and J is TRBJ2-3; no clear D gene. The DNA for the CDR3 is TGCAGCGTTGAAGTCAGATTCACAGATACGCAGTATTTT. Protein: CSVEVRFTDTQYF.